Reported below is one T cell receptor beta chain. This record belongs to a study of blood T cell repertoires in COVID-19. In the study overall: There were acute and convalescent COVID-19 samples, and they came from the United States, Italy and Spain. Sources were T cells, B-cell-depleted T cells, or PBMCs; the material itself was cDNA or gDNA.

Germline-derived CDR1 and CDR2 are SGHKS and YYEKEE (reference sequence). CDR3 length equals 16 residues. V lost 3 bases and J lost 5; bases outside the gene matches: 9. Original data processing: Estimated nucleated cell counts came from reference gene primer amplification. Data came from immunoSEQ multiplex PCR; TCRdb stores just in-frame clones and leaves some out. V and J calls plus clone size are reproduced from that table; the DNA served to infer D and trimming. The data contain 150,000 to 200,000 clones, 60% to 80% of them singletons. The V and J genes are TRBV5-5 and TRBJ2-1; 9 positions match TRBD2. Input material: peripheral blood. The TCR sequence derives from a woman aged 70-85 years with acute or convalescent COVID-19. In DNA, the CDR3 is TGTGCCAGCAGCTCGGGCAAGACTAGCGGCGACAATGAGCAGTTCTTC. Protein: CASSSGKTSGDNEQFF.